The clone carrying this T cell receptor (beta chain) appeared a few times. TCRbeta library preparation incorporated unique molecular identifiers. TCRdb re-derived calls from the PCR reads in MiXCR, one entry per CDR3 protein. The repertoire includes about 480,000 distinct CDR3 sequences, roughly an eighth of them detected once, and around 5.6% sits in the top ten. This sample stems from a study of T-cell reconstitution after alpha-beta-depleted transplantation in children. CDR3 length equals 15 residues. Germline V CDR1 and CDR2: SGHVS, FQNEAQ. Unmatched junction bases numbered 9, after V lost 6 bases and J lost 7 bases.

Sequenced here: PBMCs from the stem cell graft donor, sampled from the stem cell graft. The sequence was collected from a human donor who donated a stem cell graft to a child with combined immunodeficiency. This chain uses TRBV7-8 with TRBJ2-2, with 9 bases matching TRBD1. The CDR3 reads CASSPTGGSGGELFF. CDR3 nucleotides: TGTGCCAGCAGTCCAACAGGGGGCTCGGGCGGGGAGCTGTTTTTT.